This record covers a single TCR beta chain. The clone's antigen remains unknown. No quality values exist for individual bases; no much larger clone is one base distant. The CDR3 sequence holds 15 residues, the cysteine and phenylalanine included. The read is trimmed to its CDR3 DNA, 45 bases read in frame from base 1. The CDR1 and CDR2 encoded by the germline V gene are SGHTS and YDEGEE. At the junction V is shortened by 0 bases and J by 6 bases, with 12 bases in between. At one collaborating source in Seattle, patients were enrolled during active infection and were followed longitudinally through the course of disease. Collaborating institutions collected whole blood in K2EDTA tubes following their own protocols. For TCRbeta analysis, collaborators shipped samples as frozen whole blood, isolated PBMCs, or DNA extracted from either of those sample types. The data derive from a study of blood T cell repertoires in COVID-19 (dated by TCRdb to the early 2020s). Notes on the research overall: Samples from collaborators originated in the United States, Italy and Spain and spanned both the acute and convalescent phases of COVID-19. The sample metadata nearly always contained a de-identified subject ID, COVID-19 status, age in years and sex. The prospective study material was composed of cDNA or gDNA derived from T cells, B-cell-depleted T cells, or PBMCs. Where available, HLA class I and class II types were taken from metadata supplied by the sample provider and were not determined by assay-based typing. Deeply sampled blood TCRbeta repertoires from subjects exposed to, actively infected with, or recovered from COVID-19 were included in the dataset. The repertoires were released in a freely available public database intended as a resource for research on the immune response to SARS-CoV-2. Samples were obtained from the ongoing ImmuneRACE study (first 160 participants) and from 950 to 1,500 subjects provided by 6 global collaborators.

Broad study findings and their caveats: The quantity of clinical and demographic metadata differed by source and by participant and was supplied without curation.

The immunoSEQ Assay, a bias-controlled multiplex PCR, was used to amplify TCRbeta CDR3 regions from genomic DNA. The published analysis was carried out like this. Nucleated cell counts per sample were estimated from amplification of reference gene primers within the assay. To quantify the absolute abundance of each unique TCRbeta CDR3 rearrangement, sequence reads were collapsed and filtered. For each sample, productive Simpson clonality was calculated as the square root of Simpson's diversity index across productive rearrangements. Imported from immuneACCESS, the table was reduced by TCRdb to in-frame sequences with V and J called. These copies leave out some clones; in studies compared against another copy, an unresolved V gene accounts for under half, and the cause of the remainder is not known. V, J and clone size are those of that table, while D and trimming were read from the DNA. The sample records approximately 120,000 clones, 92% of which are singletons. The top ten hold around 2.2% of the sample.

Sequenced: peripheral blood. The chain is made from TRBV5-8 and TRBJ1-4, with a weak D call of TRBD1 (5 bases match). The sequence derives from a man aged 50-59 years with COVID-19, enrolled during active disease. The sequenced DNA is TGTGCCAGCAGCTTGGTCGGAGGGGCGGATGAAAAACTGTTTTTT. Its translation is CASSLVGGADEKLFF.